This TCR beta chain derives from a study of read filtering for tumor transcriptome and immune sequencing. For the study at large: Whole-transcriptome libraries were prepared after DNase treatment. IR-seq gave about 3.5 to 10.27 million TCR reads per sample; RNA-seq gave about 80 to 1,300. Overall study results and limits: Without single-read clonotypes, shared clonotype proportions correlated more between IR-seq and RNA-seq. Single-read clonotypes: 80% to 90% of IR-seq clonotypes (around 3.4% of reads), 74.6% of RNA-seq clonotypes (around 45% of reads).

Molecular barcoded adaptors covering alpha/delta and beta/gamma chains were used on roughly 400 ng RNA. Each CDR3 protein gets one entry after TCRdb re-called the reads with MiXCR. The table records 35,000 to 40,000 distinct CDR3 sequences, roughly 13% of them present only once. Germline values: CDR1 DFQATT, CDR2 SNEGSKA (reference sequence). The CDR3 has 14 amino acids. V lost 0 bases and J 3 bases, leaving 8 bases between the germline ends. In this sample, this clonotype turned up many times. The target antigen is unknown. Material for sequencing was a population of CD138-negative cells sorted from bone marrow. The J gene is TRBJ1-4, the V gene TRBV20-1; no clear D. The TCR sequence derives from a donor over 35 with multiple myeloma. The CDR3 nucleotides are TGCAGTGCTAGAGATTTCGGACCTAATGAAAAACTGTTTTTT. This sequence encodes CSARDFGPNEKLFF.